The clone carrying this T cell receptor beta chain was seen a handful of times. TCRdb analysed the 5' RACE reads with MiXCR anew, one entry per CDR3 protein. This sample carries roughly 49,000 distinct CDR3 sequences, 25% to 35% of them seen once, and the ten largest clones take approximately 40%. The trim removed 0 bases at V and 4 bases at J, leaving 6 bases unmatched. The CDR3 contains 16 residues. The germline gives CDR1 LGHNA, CDR2 YNFKEQ. This entry is derived from a study of T-cell memory formation after mild COVID-19. This chain links TRBV4-2 with TRBJ2-3; 8 positions agree with TRBD2. Specimen: PBMCs or a T cell subset sorted from them (not recorded which). This receptor was taken from a man younger than 35 who had mild COVID-19 (a few samples of this study predate the infection). Cell type and time point are not known. CDR3 in DNA: TGTGCCAGCAGCCAAGATATCGGGGGGGCTTCAGATACGCAGTATTTT. Translating it yields CASSQDIGGASDTQYF.